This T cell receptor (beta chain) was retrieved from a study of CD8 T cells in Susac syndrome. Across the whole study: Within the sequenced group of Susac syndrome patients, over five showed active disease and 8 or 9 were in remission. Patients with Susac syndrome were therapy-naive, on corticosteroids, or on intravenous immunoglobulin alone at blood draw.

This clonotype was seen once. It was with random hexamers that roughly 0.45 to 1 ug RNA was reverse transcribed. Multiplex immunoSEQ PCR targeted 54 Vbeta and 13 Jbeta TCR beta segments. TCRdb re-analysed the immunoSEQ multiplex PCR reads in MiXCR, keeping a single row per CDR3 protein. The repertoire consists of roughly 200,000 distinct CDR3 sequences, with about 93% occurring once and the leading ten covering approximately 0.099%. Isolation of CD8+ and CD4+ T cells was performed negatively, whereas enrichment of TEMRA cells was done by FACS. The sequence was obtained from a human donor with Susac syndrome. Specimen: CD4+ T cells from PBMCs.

This CDR3 is CASSQDSRPTDTQYF. CDR3 sequence (DNA): TGTGCCAGCAGCCAAGACTCTAGGCCCACAGATACGCAGTATTTT. This chain links TRBV3-1 with TRBJ2-3; D is uncertain. The germline V and J ends were trimmed by 0 bases and 2 bases, with 9 bases remaining between them. This CDR3 spans 15 amino acids. Per germline, CDR1 LGHDT and CDR2 YNNKEL (reference sequence).